Listed here is a single TCR beta chain. Its antigen is currently unknown. The data stem from a study of vaccination and CD4 T cells after COVID-19. General study findings and limits: Only post-vaccination samples contained a median 86.3% of the reactive clones in convalescent patients.

The CDR3 has 15 amino acids. Trimming at V came to 1 base and at J to 5 bases, leaving 10 bases not matched to a gene. Looked up from germline, CDR1 is DFQATT and CDR2 is SNEGSKA (reference sequence). The Oncomine TCR Beta short-read assay sequenced DNA from cultured CD4+ T cells. Researchers extracted genomic DNA from CD4+ T cells that had been cultured. From the PCR reads, TCRdb called clonotypes with MiXCR, one entry per CDR3 protein. Seen here are roughly 16,000 distinct CDR3 sequences, approximately 45% observed once, and the top ten hold about 6.5%. Treatment denoted: roughly nine-day PBMC culture with coronavirus spike peptide pools or control peptides (ViraFEST assay).

This sequence was found in a human donor who had recovered from COVID-19. This chain joins TRBV20-1 and TRBJ2-7, with 8 bases identical to TRBD2. This sample comprised CD4+ T cells from blood, cultured in vitro, obtained after SARS-CoV-2 vaccination. The CDR3 reads CSARVSGRLPNEQYF. The CDR3 DNA reads as TGCAGTGCTAGAGTGAGCGGGAGACTCCCCAACGAGCAGTACTTC.